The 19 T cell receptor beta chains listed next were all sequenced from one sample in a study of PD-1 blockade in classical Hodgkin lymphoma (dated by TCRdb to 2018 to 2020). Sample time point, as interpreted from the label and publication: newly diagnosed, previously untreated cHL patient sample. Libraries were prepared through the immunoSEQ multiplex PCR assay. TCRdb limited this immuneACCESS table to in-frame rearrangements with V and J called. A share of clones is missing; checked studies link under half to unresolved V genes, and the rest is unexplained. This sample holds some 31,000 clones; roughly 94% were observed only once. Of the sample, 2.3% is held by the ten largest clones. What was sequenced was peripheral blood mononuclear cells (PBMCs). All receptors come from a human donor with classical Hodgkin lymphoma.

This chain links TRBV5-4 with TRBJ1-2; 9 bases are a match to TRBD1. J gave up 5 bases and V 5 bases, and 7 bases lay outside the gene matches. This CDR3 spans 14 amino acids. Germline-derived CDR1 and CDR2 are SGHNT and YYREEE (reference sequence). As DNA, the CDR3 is TGTGCCAGCAGTCACAGGGGGCGAGGGTATGGCTACACCTTC. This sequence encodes CASSHRGRGYGYTF.

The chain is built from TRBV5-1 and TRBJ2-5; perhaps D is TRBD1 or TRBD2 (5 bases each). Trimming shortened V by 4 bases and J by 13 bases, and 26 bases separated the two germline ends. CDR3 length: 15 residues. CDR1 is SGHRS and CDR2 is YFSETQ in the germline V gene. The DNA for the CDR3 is TGCGCCAGCAGCCCAGGGACGGCCGAAGGTCCCAGTCGGTACTTC. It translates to CASSPGTAEGPSRYF.

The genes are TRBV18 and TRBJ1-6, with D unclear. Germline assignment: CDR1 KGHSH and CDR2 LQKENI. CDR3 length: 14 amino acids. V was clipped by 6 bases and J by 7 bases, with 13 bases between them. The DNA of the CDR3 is TGTGCCAGCTCTCCGATGGGTTACAATTCACCCCTCCACTTT. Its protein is CASSPMGYNSPLHF.

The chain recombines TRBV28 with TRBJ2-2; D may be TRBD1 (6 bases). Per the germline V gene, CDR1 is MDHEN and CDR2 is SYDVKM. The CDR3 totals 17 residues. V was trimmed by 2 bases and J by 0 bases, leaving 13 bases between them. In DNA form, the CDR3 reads TGTGCCAGCAGTTTAATAGGGGGATCGGCGAACACCGGGGAGCTGTTTTTT. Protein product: CASSLIGGSANTGELFF. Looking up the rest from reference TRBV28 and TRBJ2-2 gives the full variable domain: DVKVTQSSRYLVKRTGEKVFLECVQDMDHENMFWYRQDPGLGLRLIYFSYDVKMKEKGDIPEGYSVSREKKERFSLILESASTNQTSMYLCASSLIGGSANTGELFFGEGSRLTVL.

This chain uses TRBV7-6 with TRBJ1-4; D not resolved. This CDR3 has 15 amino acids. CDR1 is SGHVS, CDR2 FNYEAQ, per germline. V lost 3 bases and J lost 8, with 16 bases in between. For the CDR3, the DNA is TGTGCCAGCAGCTTGGCTAGTAGGCTAGGAGAAAAACTGTTTTTT. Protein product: CASSLASRLGEKLFF.

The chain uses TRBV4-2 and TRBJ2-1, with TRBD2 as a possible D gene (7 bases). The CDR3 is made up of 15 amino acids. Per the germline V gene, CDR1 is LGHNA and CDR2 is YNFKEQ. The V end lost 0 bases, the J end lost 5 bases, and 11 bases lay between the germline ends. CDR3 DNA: TGTGCCAGCAGCCAAGAGGGGGGGCGCCACAATGAGCAGTTCTTC. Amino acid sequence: CASSQEGGRHNEQFF.

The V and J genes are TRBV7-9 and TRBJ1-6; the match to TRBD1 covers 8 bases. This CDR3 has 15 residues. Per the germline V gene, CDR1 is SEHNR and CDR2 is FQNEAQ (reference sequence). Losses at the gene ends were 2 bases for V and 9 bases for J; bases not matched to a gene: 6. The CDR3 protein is CASSLQPGGGSPLHF. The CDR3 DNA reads TGTGCCAGCAGCTTACAGCCAGGGGGCGGTTCACCCCTCCACTTT.

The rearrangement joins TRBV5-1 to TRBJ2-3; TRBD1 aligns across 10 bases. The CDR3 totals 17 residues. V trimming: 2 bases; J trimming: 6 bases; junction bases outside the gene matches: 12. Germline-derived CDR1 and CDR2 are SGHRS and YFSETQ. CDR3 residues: CASSFFGSGQGGDTQYF. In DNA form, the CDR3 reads TGCGCCAGCAGCTTCTTTGGGTCCGGACAGGGGGGTGATACGCAGTATTTT.

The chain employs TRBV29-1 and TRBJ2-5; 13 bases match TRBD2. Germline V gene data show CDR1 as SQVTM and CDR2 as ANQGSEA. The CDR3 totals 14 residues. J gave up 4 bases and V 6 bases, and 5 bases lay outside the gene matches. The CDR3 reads CSVQRLAGGETQYF. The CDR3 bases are TGCAGCGTCCAAAGACTAGCGGGAGGAGAGACCCAGTACTTC.

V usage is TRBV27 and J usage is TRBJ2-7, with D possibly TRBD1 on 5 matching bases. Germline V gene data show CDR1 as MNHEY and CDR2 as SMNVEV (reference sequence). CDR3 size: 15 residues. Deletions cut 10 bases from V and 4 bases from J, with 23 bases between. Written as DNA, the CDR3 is TGTGCCACCTCGGTGGGGCCCCCGCCTGTTTACGAGCAGTACTTC. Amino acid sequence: CATSVGPPPVYEQYF.

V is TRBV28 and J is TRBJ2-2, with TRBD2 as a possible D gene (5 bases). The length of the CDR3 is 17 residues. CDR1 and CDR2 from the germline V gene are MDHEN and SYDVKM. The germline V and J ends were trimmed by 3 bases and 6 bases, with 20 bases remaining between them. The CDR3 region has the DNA TGTGCCAGCAGTTTGGGTACCACTAGGGTAGAGGCCGGGGAGCTGTTTTTT. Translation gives CASSLGTTRVEAGELFF.

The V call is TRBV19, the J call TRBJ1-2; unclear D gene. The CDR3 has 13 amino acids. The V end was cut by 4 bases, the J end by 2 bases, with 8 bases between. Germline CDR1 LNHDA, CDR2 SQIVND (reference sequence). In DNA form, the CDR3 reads TGTGCCAGTAGTACCTCCCGAAACTATGGCTACACCTTC. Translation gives CASSTSRNYGYTF.

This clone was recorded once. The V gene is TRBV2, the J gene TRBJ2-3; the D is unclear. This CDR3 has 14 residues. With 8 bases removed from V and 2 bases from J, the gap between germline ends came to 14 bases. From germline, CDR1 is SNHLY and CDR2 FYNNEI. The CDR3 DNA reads TGTGCCAGCCTTGGCTCCTCTTCCACAGATACGCAGTATTTT. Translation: CASLGSSSTDTQYF.

The CDR3 nucleotides are TGTGCCAGCAGTTCGGGCTCGGGCTGGGAGACCCAGTACTTC. Translating gives CASSSGSGWETQYF. The chain is built from TRBV28 and TRBJ2-5; D is unclear. Deletions cut 4 bases from V and 5 bases from J, with 14 bases between. Germline V lookup: CDR1 MDHEN, CDR2 SYDVKM. The CDR3 is made up of 14 amino acids.

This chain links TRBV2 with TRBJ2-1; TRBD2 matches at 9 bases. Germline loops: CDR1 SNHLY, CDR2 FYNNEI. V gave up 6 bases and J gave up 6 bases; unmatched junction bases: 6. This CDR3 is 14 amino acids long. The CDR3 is CASRQREAGNEQFF. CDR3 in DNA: TGTGCCAGCAGACAGCGGGAGGCGGGCAATGAGCAGTTCTTC.

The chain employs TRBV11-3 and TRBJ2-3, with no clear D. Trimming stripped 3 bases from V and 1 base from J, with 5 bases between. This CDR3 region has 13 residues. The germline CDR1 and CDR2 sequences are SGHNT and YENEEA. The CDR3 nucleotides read TGTGCCAGCAGCTTTGGCGGCACAGATACGCAGTATTTT. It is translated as CASSFGGTDTQYF.

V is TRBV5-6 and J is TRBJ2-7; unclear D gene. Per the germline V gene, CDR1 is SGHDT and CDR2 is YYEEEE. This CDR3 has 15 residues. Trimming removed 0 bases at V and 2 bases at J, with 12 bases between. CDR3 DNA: TGTGCCAGCAGCTTGGTTCTGGGTTCGCCCTACGAGCAGTACTTC. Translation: CASSLVLGSPYEQYF.

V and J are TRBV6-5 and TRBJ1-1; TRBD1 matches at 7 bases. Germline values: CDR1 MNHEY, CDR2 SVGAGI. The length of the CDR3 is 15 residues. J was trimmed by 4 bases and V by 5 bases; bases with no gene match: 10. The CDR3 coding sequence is TGTGCCAGCAGTATATCGACAGGGTGGGGCACTGAAGCTTTCTTT. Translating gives CASSISTGWGTEAFF.

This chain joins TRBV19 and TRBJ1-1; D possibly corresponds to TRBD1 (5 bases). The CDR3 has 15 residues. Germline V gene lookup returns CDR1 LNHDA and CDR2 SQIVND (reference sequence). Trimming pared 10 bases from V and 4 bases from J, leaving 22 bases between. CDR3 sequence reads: CATQAGAERSTEAFF. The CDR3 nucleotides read TGTGCCACTCAAGCCGGGGCAGAACGGAGCACTGAAGCTTTCTTT.